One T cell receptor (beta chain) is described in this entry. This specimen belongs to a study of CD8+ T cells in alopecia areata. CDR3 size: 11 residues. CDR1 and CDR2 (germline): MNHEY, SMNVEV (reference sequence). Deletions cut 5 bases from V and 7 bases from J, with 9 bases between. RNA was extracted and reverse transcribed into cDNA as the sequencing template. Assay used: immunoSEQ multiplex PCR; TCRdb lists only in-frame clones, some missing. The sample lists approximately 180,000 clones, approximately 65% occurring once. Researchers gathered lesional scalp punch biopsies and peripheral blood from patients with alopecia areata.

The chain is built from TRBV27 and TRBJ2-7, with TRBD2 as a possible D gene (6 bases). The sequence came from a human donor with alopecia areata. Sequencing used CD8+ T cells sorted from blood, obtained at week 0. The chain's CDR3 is CASSPGGEQYF. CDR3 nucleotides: TGTGCCAGCAGTCCAGGAGGGGAGCAGTACTTC.